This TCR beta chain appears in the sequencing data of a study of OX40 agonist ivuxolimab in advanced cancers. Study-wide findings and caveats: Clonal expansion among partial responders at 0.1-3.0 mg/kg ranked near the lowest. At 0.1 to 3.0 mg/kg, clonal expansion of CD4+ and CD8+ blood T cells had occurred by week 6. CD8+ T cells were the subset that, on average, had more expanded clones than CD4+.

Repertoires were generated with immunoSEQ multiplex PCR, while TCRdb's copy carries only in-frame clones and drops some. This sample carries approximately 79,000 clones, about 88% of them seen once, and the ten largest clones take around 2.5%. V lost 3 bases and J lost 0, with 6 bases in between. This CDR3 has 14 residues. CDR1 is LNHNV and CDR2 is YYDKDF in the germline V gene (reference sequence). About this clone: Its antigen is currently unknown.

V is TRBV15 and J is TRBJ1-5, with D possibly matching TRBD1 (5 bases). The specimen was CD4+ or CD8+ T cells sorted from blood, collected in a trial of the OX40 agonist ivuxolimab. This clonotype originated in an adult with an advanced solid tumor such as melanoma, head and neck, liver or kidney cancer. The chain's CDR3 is CATSRGDSNQPQHF. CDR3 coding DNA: TGTGCCACCAGCAGGGGGGATAGCAATCAGCCCCAGCATTTT. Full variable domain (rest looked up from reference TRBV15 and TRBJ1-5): DAMVIQNPRYQVTQFGKPVTLSCSQTLNHNVMYWYQQKSSQAPKLLFHYYDKDFNNEADTPDNFQSRRPNTSFCFLDIRSPGLGDTAMYLCATSRGDSNQPQHFGDGTRLSIL.